Below, 8 T cell receptor beta chains from the same sample are listed, as sequenced in a study of blood T cell repertoires in COVID-19. Clones were read by immunoSEQ multiplex PCR, and TCRdb kept only the in-frame ones, dropping some. The sample has about 400,000 clones, 70% to 90% seen once. Material for sequencing was PBMCs or T cells enriched from blood (not recorded which). These receptors originate from a woman aged 40 to 49 with acute COVID-19.

The chain links TRBV15 to TRBJ2-7; D is possibly TRBD1 (7 bases). The CDR3 is made up of 14 amino acids. Germline CDR1 and CDR2: LNHNV and YYDKDF (reference sequence). V was trimmed by 2 bases and J by 4 bases, leaving 12 bases between them. CDR3 loop: CATSRYRGLYEQYF. In DNA, the CDR3 is TGTGCCACCAGCAGATACAGGGGACTTTACGAGCAGTACTTC.

The V call is TRBV12-2, the J call TRBJ1-4; the D call TRBD1 from the table was never checked on the DNA. TRBV12-2 is listed as a pseudogene. The CDR3 has 19 residues. The CDR3 DNA is TGTGCAAGTCGCTTAAAAGGTCTGGGGGCACCGGCAACTAATGAAAAACTGTTTTTT. Translated: CASRLKGLGAPATNEKLFF.

There are a few counts of this clone. V is TRBV7-2 and J is TRBJ1-2; tentatively, D is TRBD1 (6 bases). Germline CDR1 and CDR2: SGHTA and FQGNSA. The CDR3 extends over 16 amino acids. V gave up 5 bases and J gave up 2 bases, with 18 bases separating them. The CDR3 DNA reads as TGTGCCAGCAGCCGTACGGGACAAAATAAAAACTATGGCTACACCTTC. Residues: CASSRTGQNKNYGYTF.

J is TRBJ1-1 and V is TRBV9; 7 positions agree with TRBD1. This CDR3 contains 15 residues. With V trimmed by 7 bases and J by 0 bases, 9 bases remained unmatched. Germline CDR1 and CDR2: SGDLS and YYNGEE. CDR3: CASHQGVGMNTEAFF. DNA for the CDR3: TGTGCCAGCCATCAGGGGGTTGGCATGAACACTGAAGCTTTCTTT.

The genes are TRBV9 and TRBJ2-6; D gene ambiguous. Deletions cut 3 bases from V and 1 base from J, with 8 bases between. Germline V CDR1 and CDR2: SGDLS, YYNGEE. The CDR3 consists of 15 residues. The CDR3 coding sequence is TGTGCCAGCAGCGAAGGAGTATCTGGGGCCAACGTCCTGACTTTC. Amino acid sequence: CASSEGVSGANVLTF.

In this sample, this clone turned up once. This chain joins TRBV2 and TRBJ2-4; D uncertain. The CDR3 sequence is 11 residues long. Germline V gene sequence: CDR1 SNHLY, CDR2 FYNNEI. V was trimmed by 3 bases and J by 9 bases, leaving 6 bases between them. CDR3 residues: CASSDYGIQYF. CDR3 bases: TGTGCCAGCAGTGATTACGGCATTCAGTACTTC.

This clone showed up just a few times. The V call is TRBV3-1 (or the pseudogene TRBV3-2), the J call TRBJ1-4; no clear D gene. V was cut by 5 bases and J by 5 bases, with 12 bases left in between. This CDR3 has 14 amino acids. Germline CDR1 and CDR2: LGHDT and YNNKEL (reference sequence). The CDR3 sequence is CASSFHESNEKLFF. The DNA of the CDR3 is TGTGCCAGCAGCTTCCACGAGTCCAATGAAAAACTGTTTTTT.

V and J are TRBV19 and TRBJ2-7; 9 positions agree with TRBD1. The CDR3 covers 14 residues. The V and J ends lost 10 bases and 1 base, in that order; junction bases with no gene match: 8. Per germline, CDR1 LNHDA and CDR2 SQIVND (reference sequence). In DNA, the CDR3 is TGTGCCACCAGGGACAGGGACGGTTCCTACGAGCAGTACTTC. The encoded protein is CATRDRDGSYEQYF.